This TCR beta chain derives from a study of low-dose radiotherapy and immunotherapy resistance in tumors. Across the study: Doses of 0.5 Gy per fraction every 2 weeks, totaling 6.5 Gy, went to Cohort 1. It was every two weeks, one day before radiation and immunotherapy, that intravenous cyclophosphamide 200 mg/m2 was given. 1 Gy per fraction was delivered to Cohort 2 every two weeks, for 13 Gy total over 26 weeks.

This clonotype was observed once. Germline and junction disagree at one end, which may indicate a read error. This CDR3 has 12 amino acids. The V gene's germline CDR1 is MNHEY and CDR2 SVGAGI. The time point here: after trial treatment. Treatment in this sample: LDRT plus nivolumab, ipilimumab, low-dose cyclophosphamide and aspirin (RACIN trial). Alpha- and beta-chain coverage of first-strand cDNA came from TRAV- and TRBV-specific primers. The TCRs were subjected to amplification over approximately 18 PCR cycles employing a constant-region primer in conjunction with a V-primer adapter. Using its own MiXCR run on the reads, TCRdb lists one record per CDR3 protein. Altogether tens of thousands of distinct CDR3 sequences are present, less than 30% being singletons, with the ten largest covering about 9.5%.

This sample comprised PBMCs, obtained after low-dose radiotherapy plus immunotherapy. The TCR sequence derives from a male donor with prostate cancer. The chain is built from TRBV6-5 and TRBJ2-7; TRBD2 is a possible D gene (6 bases). The CDR3 sequence: CASSTSSNEQYF. DNA for the CDR3: TGTGCCAGCAGCACTAGCTCCAACGAGCAGTACTTC.